The rows below give T cell receptor beta chains drawn from one sample of a study of early T cells in non-severe SARS-CoV-2 infection. TCRdb independently ran MiXCR on the 5' RACE reads; one entry per CDR3 protein. The table lists tens of thousands of distinct CDR3 sequences, less than 7% of them singletons. Sequencing used whole blood. The receptors stem from an adult who was a healthcare worker with PCR-confirmed SARS-CoV-2 infection or an uninfected control (not recorded which). Each CDR3 is given without its conserved first and last residue. Each record gives: clone size, J gene, V gene, CDR3 protein. A row's size may be missing; if present it is once, few, many or a size class.

. | TRBJ2-7 | TRBV29-1 | SVEPDSTYEQY
many | TRBJ1-5 | TRBV7-8 | ASSSMGQGGNQPQH
many | TRBJ2-7 | TRBV12-3/TRBV12-4 | ASSSRQGNEQY
. | TRBJ2-7 | TRBV15 | ATSREYPGQGIHEQY
many | TRBJ2-1 | TRBV10-3 | AISVEGGLGEQF
. | TRBJ2-2 | TRBV7-2 | ASSTTGTVLTGELF
many | TRBJ2-5 | TRBV5-1 | ASSLGSQETQY
many | TRBJ2-1 | TRBV7-2 | ASSLLAGGHNEQF
few | TRBJ2-3 | TRBV12-3/TRBV12-4 | ATGQGSDTQY
many | TRBJ1-1 | TRBV3-1 | ASSQDGGRENTEAF
many | TRBJ1-3 | TRBV20-1 | SARGDGNTIY
many | TRBJ1-6 | TRBV6-5 | ASSYSGQGDGSPLH
many | TRBJ1-6 | TRBV6-2/TRBV6-3 | ASIQGAQGNSPLH
many | TRBJ2-3 | TRBV7-2 | ASSLGPGQGTQY
many | TRBJ1-6 | TRBV5-1 | ASSPGTVLPNSPLH
many | TRBJ2-2 | TRBV9 | ASSVVDTRMGTGELF
many | TRBJ2-1 | TRBV27 | ASSLEGGSYNEQF
many | TRBJ1-2 | TRBV20-1 | SAFRVPYGYT
few | TRBJ2-2 | TRBV6-5 | ASSYGWASGELF
few | TRBJ1-1 | TRBV3-1 | ASRQAEAF
many | TRBJ2-1 | TRBV28 | ASRAMGEQF
few | TRBJ2-5 | TRBV5-1 | ASSLRWGETQY
. | TRBJ2-7 | TRBV20-1 | SASVGGHEQY
. | TRBJ1-1 | TRBV6-1 | ASIGGLVTEAF
. | TRBJ2-7 | TRBV12-3/TRBV12-4 | ASSLREGVYEQY
. | TRBJ2-7 | TRBV7-2 | ASSFSGGAFEQY
many | TRBJ2-1 | TRBV28 | ASAVAGLSYNEQF
many | TRBJ1-4 | TRBV14 | ASSPLGEKLF
many | TRBJ1-2 | TRBV7-2 | ASSSARGNYGYT
few | TRBJ1-1 | TRBV11-1 | ASSPNRANTEAF
few | TRBJ2-3 | TRBV20-1 | MTSGGGGTQY
. | TRBJ2-7 | TRBV6-6 | ASRGTSIYEQY
. | TRBJ1-5 | TRBV29-1 | SYARDRYQPQH
. | TRBJ1-2 | TRBV7-2 | ASRKTGGAGGYT
few | TRBJ2-7 | TRBV6-1 | ASSSSVASYGYEQY
many | TRBJ1-4 | TRBV30 | AWSLGEKLF
many | TRBJ2-7 | TRBV20-1 | SARDPLHEQY
. | TRBJ2-7 | TRBV6-5 | ASSSGTPIYEQY
. | TRBJ2-3 | TRBV10-3 | AISRTSGGADADTQY
. | TRBJ2-1 | TRBV30 | AWSVPSLYNEQF
many | TRBJ1-1 | TRBV10-3 | AITGGRYTEAF
. | TRBJ2-7 | TRBV7-2 | ASSLTSVSSYEQY
few | TRBJ1-2 | TRBV28 | ASSLYQGVANYGYT
many | TRBJ1-5 | TRBV2 | ASSESSSKGRQPQH
many | TRBJ1-2 | TRBV12-3/TRBV12-4 | ASSRGPLEGYT
few | TRBJ1-4 | TRBV2 | ASSEFVSSGEKLF
. | TRBJ2-3 | TRBV12-5 | ASGFTRGLAVTDTQY
many | TRBJ2-7 | TRBV7-9 | AGGLAHSSYEQY
few | TRBJ2-5 | TRBV20-1 | SAGLAGKETQY
many | TRBJ2-7 | TRBV7-9 | ASSPGTVYEQY